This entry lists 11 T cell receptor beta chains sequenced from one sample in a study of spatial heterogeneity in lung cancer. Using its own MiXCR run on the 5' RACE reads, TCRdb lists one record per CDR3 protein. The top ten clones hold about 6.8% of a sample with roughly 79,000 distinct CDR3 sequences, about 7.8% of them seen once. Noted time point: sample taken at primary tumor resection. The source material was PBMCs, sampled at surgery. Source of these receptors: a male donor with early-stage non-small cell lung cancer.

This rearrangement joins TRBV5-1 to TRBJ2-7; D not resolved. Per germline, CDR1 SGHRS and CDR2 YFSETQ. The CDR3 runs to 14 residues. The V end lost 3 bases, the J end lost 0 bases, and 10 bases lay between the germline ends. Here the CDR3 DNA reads TGCGCCAGCAGCTACCCGGCAGGCTCCTACGAGCAGTACTTC. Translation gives CASSYPAGSYEQYF.

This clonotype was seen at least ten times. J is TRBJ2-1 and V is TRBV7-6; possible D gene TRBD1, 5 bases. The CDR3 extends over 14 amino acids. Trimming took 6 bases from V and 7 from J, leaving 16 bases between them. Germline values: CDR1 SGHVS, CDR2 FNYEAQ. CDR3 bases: TGTGCCAGCAGTCTAACGGCAGGGTGGAATGAGCAGTTCTTC. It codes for CASSLTAGWNEQFF.

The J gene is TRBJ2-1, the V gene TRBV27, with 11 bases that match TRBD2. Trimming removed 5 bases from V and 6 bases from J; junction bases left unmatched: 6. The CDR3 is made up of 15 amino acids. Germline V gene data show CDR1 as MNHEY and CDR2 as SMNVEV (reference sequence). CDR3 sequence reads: CASSLLAGVVNEQFF. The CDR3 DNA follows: TGTGCCAGCAGTCTACTAGCGGGAGTTGTCAATGAGCAGTTCTTC.

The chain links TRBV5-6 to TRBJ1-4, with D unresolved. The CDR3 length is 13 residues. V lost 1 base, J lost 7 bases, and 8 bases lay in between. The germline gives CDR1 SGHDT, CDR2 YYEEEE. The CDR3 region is CASSLRRVEKLFF. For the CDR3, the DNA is TGTGCCAGCAGCTTGCGAAGGGTTGAAAAACTGTTTTTT.

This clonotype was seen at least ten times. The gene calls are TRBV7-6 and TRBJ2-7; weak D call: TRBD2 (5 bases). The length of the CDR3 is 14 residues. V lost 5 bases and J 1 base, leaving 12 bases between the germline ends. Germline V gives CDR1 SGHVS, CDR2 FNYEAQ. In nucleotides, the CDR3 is TGTGCCAGCAGCCTTCTTACTAGTTCCTACGAGCAGTACTTC. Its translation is CASSLLTSSYEQYF.

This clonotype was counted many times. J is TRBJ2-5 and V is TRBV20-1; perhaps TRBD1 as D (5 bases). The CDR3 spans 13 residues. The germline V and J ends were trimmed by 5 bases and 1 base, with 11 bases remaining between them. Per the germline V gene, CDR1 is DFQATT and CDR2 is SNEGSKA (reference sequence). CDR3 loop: CSAGLTVQETQYF. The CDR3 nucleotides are TGCAGTGCTGGGCTGACAGTCCAAGAGACCCAGTACTTC.

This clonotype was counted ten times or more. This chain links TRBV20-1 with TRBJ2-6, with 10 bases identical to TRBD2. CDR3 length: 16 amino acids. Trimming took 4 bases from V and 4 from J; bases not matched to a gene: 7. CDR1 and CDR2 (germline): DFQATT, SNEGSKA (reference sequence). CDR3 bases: TGCAGTGCTACCCTAGCGGGAGTGGCGGGGGCCAACGTCCTGACTTTC. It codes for CSATLAGVAGANVLTF.

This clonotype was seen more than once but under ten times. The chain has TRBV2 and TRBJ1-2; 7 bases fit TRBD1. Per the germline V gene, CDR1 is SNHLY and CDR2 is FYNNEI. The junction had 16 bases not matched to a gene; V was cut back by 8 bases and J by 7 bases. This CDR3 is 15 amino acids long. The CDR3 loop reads CASPIRGALSLGYTF. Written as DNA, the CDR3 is TGTGCCAGCCCAATCAGGGGGGCGCTATCGCTTGGCTACACCTTC.

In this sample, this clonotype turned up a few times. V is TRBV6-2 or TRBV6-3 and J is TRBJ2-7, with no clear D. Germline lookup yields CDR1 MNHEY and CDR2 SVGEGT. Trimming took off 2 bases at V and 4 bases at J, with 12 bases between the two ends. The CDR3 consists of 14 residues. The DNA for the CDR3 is TGTGCCAGCAGTTACCCCATGGAAAGATACGAGCAGTACTTC. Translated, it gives CASSYPMERYEQYF.

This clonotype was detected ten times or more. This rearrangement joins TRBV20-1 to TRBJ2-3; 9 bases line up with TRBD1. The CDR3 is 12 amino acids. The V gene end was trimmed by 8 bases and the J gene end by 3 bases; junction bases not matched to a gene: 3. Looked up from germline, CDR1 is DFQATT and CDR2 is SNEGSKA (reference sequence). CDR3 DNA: TGCAGTTTAGGACAGGGGACAGATACGCAGTATTTT. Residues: CSLGQGTDTQYF.

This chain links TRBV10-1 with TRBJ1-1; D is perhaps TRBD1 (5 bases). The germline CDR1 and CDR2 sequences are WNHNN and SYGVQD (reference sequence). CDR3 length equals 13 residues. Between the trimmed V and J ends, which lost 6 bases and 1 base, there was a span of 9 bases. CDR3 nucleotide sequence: TGCGCCAGCAGCAGGGATTCGAACACTGAAGCTTTCTTT. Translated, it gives CASSRDSNTEAFF.